This passage covers 13 T cell receptor beta chains from one sample sequenced in a study of metastatic and nonmetastatic thyroid tumors. There were no patients who had received any treatment before thyroid surgery. TCRdb redid the clone calls on the PCR reads using MiXCR. The repertoire holds about 40,000 clones, with 15% to 20% as singletons. The sequenced material came from blood. Receptors originate from a female donor with papillary thyroid cancer or a benign thyroid nodule (not recorded which). Some clones in this sample may be carry-over from other donors' samples.

The chain uses TRBV20-1 and TRBJ1-3; TRBD1 aligns across 7 bases. The V and J ends lost 4 bases and 0 bases, in that order; junction bases with no gene match: 3. Germline V CDR1 and CDR2: DFQATT, SNEGSKA (reference sequence). The CDR3 covers 14 residues. This CDR3 reads CSAIRGNSGNTIYF. CDR3 in DNA: TGCAGTGCTATCAGGGGGAACTCTGGAAACACCATATATTTT.

This clone is medium-sized within its sample. The rearrangement links TRBV6-1 to TRBJ1-3, with 7 bases lining up with TRBD1. This CDR3 has 14 amino acids. Looked up from germline, CDR1 is MNHNS and CDR2 is SASEGT. V shed 6 bases, J shed 3 bases, and the junction held 5 bases outside the gene matches. For the CDR3, the DNA is TGTGCCAGCAGGCCGACAGGGCTTGGAAACACCATATATTTT. It is translated as CASRPTGLGNTIYF.

In this sample, this clone turned up many times. This chain connects TRBV7-8 to TRBJ2-3; 7 bases align to TRBD1. Trimming removed 5 bases from V and 0 bases from J; junction bases left unmatched: 8. The CDR3 length is 16 residues. The germline CDR1 and CDR2 sequences are SGHVS and FQNEAQ. CDR3 loop: CASSKTGTVSTDTQYF. The CDR3 DNA reads as TGTGCCAGCAGCAAAACCGGGACAGTAAGCACAGATACGCAGTATTTT.

This clone was seen at least ten times. The chain couples TRBV6-4 to TRBJ1-6; D possibly corresponds to TRBD1 (5 bases). Between the trimmed V and J ends, which lost 0 bases and 6 bases, there was a span of 12 bases. Germline-derived CDR1 and CDR2 are MRHNA and SNTAGT. This CDR3 has 16 amino acids. This chain's CDR3 is CASSDSAGIFNSPLHF. For the CDR3, the DNA is TGTGCCAGCAGTGACTCGGCAGGGATTTTTAATTCACCCCTCCACTTT.

This clone was seen more than once but under ten times. The rearrangement joins TRBV19 to TRBJ2-7; 10 bases align to TRBD2. Looked up from germline, CDR1 is LNHDA and CDR2 is SQIVND (reference sequence). The CDR3 spans 13 residues. Trimming cost V 6 bases and J 4 bases; bases outside gene matches: 3. The CDR3 here is CASSWGLAYEQYF. CDR3 in DNA: TGTGCCAGTAGCTGGGGACTAGCGTACGAGCAGTACTTC.

This clone has just a few counts. The V and J genes are TRBV6-1 and TRBJ2-7; D may be TRBD2 (5 bases). The CDR3 is 18 amino acids. The V end lost 0 bases, the J end lost 1 base, and 19 bases lay between the germline ends. Germline-derived CDR1 and CDR2 are MNHNS and SASEGT. The CDR3 region has the DNA TGTGCCAGCAGTGAAGCGCCAGGAGGCCCGGGCCTATCCTACGAGCAGTACTTC. Translated: CASSEAPGGPGLSYEQYF.

The table lists this clone with many counts. The rearrangement joins TRBV6-5 to TRBJ2-7, with TRBD1 identical over 10 bases. The junction had 2 bases not matched to a gene; V was cut back by 2 bases and J by 1 base. This CDR3 is built from 15 residues. Germline CDR1 and CDR2: MNHEY and SVGAGI. The CDR3 DNA reads as TGTGCCAGCAGTTACCGGGACAGGGGTTCCTACGAGCAGTACTTC. Protein: CASSYRDRGSYEQYF.

On this clone itself: No conserved phenylalanine or tryptophan is present at the end of the CDR3, so a read error is the likely explanation. The chain is built from TRBV2 and TRBJ2-3; 7 bases map to TRBD2. The V gene's germline CDR1 is SNHLY and CDR2 FYNNEI. The junction had 5 bases not matched to a gene; V was cut back by 6 bases and J by 2 bases. This CDR3 has 14 amino acids. The CDR3 coding sequence is TGTGCCAGCAGGCCAGCGGGACTCACAGATACGCAGTATTCT. Its protein is CASRPAGLTDTQYS.

Many counts were recorded for this clone. This chain links TRBV29-1 with TRBJ2-7; 7 bases align to TRBD1. The J segment lost 6 bases and the V segment lost 7 bases, leaving 9 bases of the junction unmatched. The CDR3 consists of 12 residues. Germline-derived CDR1 and CDR2 are SQVTM and ANQGSEA. This chain's CDR3 is CSARDSSREQYF. For the CDR3, the DNA is TGCAGCGCCCGGGACAGTTCGCGCGAGCAGTACTTC.

This clone was seen many times. V usage is TRBV19 and J usage is TRBJ2-7; no clear D gene. V lost 3 bases to trimming and J lost 0 bases, with 12 bases between them. Germline lookup yields CDR1 LNHDA and CDR2 SQIVND (reference sequence). The CDR3 has 15 amino acids. In DNA form, the CDR3 reads TGTGCCAGTAGTATCCCTCGCGGCACCTCCTACGAGCAGTACTTC. Translating it yields CASSIPRGTSYEQYF.

This clone was detected only a few times. The rearrangement joins TRBV6-5 to TRBJ1-1, with TRBD1 matching 7 bases. Trimming took 2 bases from V and 4 from J; bases not matched to a gene: 7. Germline V gene sequence: CDR1 MNHEY, CDR2 SVGAGI. CDR3 length equals 15 residues. The CDR3 nucleotides are TGTGCCAGCAGTTACGAGTCAGGGGGGACCACTGAAGCTTTCTTT. Translated, it gives CASSYESGGTTEAFF.

This clone was observed many times. The chain is built from TRBV2 and TRBJ2-2; 12 bases fit TRBD2. This CDR3 region has 18 residues. Germline V gene data show CDR1 as SNHLY and CDR2 as FYNNEI. Trimming removed 1 base from V and 3 bases from J; junction bases left unmatched: 6. The CDR3 reads CASSEGLLAGGHTGELFF. The CDR3 DNA is TGTGCCAGCAGTGAAGGGCTACTAGCGGGGGGTCACACCGGGGAGCTGTTTTTT.

This clone was detected many times. The chain recombines TRBV5-8 with TRBJ1-2; unclear D gene. CDR1 SGHTS and CDR2 YDEGEE come from the germline V gene. V dropped 3 bases and J dropped 8 bases, with 8 bases sitting between them. The length of the CDR3 is 11 residues. CDR3 nucleotide sequence: TGTGCCAGCAGCTCCGTCGGCGGCTACACCTTC. Residues: CASSSVGGYTF.